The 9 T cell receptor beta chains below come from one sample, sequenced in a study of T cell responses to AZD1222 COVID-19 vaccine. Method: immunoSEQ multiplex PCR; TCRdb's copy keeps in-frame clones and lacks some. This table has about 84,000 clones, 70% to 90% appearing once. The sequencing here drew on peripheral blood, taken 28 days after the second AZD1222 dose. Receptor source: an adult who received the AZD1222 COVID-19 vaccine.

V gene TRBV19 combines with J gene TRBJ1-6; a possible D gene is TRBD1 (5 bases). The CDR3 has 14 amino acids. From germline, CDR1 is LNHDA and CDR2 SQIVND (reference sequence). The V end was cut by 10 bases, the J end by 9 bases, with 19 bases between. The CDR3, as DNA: TGTGCCACAAGACAGAATCCCAGCGGTTCACCCCTCCACTTT. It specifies CATRQNPSGSPLHF.

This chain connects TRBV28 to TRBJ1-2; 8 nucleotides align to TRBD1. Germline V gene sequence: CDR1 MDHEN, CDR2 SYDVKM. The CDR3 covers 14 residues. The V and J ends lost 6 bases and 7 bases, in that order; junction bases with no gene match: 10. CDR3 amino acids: CASSPGQGRSGYTF. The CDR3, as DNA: TGTGCCAGCAGCCCCGGACAGGGCAGGAGTGGCTACACCTTC.

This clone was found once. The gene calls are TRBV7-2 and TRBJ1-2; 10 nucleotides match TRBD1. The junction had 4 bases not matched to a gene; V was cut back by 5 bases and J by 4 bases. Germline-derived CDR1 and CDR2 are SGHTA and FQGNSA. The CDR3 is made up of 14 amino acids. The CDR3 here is CASSADRGRYGYTF. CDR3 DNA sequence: TGTGCCAGCAGCGCAGACAGGGGGCGCTATGGCTACACCTTC.

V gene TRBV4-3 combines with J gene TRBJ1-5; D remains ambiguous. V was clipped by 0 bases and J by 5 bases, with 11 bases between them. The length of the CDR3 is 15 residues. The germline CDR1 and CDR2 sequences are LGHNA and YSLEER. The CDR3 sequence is CASSQETRRDQPQHF. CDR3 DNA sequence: TGCGCCAGCAGCCAAGAGACGAGAAGAGATCAGCCCCAGCATTTT.

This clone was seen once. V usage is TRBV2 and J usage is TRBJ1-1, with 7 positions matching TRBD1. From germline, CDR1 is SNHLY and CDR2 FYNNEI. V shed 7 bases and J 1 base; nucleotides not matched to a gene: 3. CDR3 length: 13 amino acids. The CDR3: CASIRTGNTEAFF. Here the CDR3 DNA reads TGTGCCAGCATAAGGACAGGGAACACTGAAGCTTTCTTT.

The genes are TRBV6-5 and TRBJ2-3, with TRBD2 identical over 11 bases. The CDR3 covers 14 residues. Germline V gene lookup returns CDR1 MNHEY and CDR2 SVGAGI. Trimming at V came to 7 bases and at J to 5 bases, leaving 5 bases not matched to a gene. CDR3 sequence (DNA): TGTGCCAGCAAGCTACTAGCGGGAGAAGATACGCAGTATTTT. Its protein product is CASKLLAGEDTQYF.

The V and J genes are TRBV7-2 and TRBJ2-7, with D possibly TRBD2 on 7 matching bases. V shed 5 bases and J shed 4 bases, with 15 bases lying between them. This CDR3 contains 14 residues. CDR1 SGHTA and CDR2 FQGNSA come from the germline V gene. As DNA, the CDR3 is TGTGCCAGCAGCGCCCAAGGGGGGGATTACGAGCAGTACTTC. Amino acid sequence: CASSAQGGDYEQYF.

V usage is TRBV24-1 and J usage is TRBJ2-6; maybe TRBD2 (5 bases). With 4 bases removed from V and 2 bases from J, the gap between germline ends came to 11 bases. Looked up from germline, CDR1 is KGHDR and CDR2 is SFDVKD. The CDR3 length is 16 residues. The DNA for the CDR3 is TGTGCCACCAGTGACGCTAGGACTGCTGGGGCCAACGTCCTGACTTTC. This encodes CATSDARTAGANVLTF.

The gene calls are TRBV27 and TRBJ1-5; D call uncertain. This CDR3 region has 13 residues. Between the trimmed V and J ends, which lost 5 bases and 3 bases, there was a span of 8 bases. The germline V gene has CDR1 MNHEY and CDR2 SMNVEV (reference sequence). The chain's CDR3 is CASSPRVNQPQHF. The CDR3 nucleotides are TGTGCCAGCAGTCCAAGGGTCAATCAGCCCCAGCATTTT.